The present T cell receptor beta chain was sequenced within a study of shared clonotypes between healthy human individuals. The protocol was immunoSEQ multiplex PCR, while the TCRdb copy is restricted to in-frame clones and leaves out a portion. In the table there are over a million clones, approximately 70% of which are singletons. Trimming took off 6 bases at V and 8 bases at J, with 17 bases between the two ends. CDR3 length: 14 residues. Germline V CDR1 and CDR2: SNHLY, FYNNEI. The sequence was obtained from a man younger than 35 in good health. Specimen: memory CD4+ T cells sorted from blood. As to subset: CD45RA-negative fraction. This chain links TRBV2 with TRBJ2-4, with D possibly being TRBD1 (8 bases). CDR3 in amino acids: CASSPRTGRDIQYF. The CDR3 DNA reads TGTGCCAGCAGCCCTAGGACAGGGAGGGACATTCAGTACTTC.